One and the same sample provided the 25 T cell receptor beta chains below, sequenced in a study of graft-versus-host responses after intestinal transplantation. No antigen has been assigned to these receptors. The assay was immunoSEQ multiplex PCR, and TCRdb's table has in-frame clones only and misses some. The sample consists of approximately 46,000 clones, approximately 84% of them appearing once. The specimen comprised unstimulated CD4+ T cells sorted from spleen or lymph node cells, sampled before transplant. Source of these receptors: a human donor who was the organ donor for an intestinal transplant.

The gene calls are TRBV6-6 and TRBJ2-7; D is uncertain. The V and J ends lost 6 bases and 5 bases respectively, with 11 bases between them. There are 12 residues in the CDR3. Germline CDR1 MNHNY, CDR2 SVGAGI (reference sequence). The DNA for the CDR3 is TGTGCCAGCAGCCTGAGAAGAGACGAGCAGTACTTC. Its protein is CASSLRRDEQYF.

The chain is built from TRBV5-4 and TRBJ2-3, with 10 bases that match TRBD1. Germline values: CDR1 SGHNT, CDR2 YYREEE (reference sequence). This CDR3 is 16 amino acids long. The ends lost 4 bases at V and 3 bases at J; junction bases unmatched: 8. CDR3 residues: CASSDGDRGRTDTQYF. The CDR3 region has the DNA TGTGCCAGCAGCGATGGGGACAGGGGAAGGACAGATACGCAGTATTTT.

This chain joins TRBV7-2 and TRBJ2-2; the D gene is possibly TRBD2 (5 bases). V dropped 7 bases and J dropped 3 bases, with 12 bases sitting between them. The CDR3 contains 14 residues. CDR1 is SGHTA, CDR2 FQGNSA, per germline. Here the CDR3 reads CASNWAGYTGELFF. The CDR3 nucleotides are TGTGCCAGCAATTGGGCGGGCTACACCGGGGAGCTGTTTTTT.

Note on this clone: The same CDR3 can be traced to other DNA sequences in this sample. The chain uses TRBV5-6 and TRBJ2-2; 7 bases align to TRBD1. This CDR3 is built from 15 residues. The germline V gene encodes CDR1 SGHDT and CDR2 YYEEEE. V trimming: 2 bases; J trimming: 3 bases; junction bases outside the gene matches: 4. This CDR3 reads CASSLGQVDTGELFF. CDR3 sequence (DNA): TGTGCCAGCAGCTTAGGACAGGTAGACACCGGGGAGCTGTTTTTT.

The V gene is TRBV11-3, the J gene TRBJ1-3; no reliable D call. CDR3 length: 14 amino acids. V was clipped by 1 base and J by 0 bases, with 4 bases between them. The germline gives CDR1 SGHNT, CDR2 YENEEA. This chain's CDR3 is CASSLGHSGNTIYF. The DNA of the CDR3 is TGTGCCAGCAGCTTAGGGCACTCTGGAAACACCATATATTTT.

The rearrangement uses TRBV6-5 and TRBJ2-1; a weak D match, TRBD2 (5 bases). Trimming removed 8 bases from V and 5 bases from J, with 13 bases in between. Germline V gene lookup returns CDR1 MNHEY and CDR2 SVGAGI. This CDR3 spans 13 amino acids. CDR3 protein: CASGRFSDNEQFF. The CDR3 DNA reads TGTGCCAGCGGGCGGTTTAGCGACAATGAGCAGTTCTTC.

J is TRBJ1-1 and V is TRBV29-1, with no clear D. V lost 4 bases, J lost 11 bases, and 11 bases lay in between. The CDR3 length is 10 residues. CDR1 and CDR2 (germline): SQVTM, ANQGSEA. In DNA form, the CDR3 reads TGCAGCGTTGTTGGGGAAAGGGCTTTCTTT. As protein: CSVVGERAFF.

This rearrangement joins TRBV19 to TRBJ2-1; a possible D gene is TRBD2 (5 bases). Trimming removed 7 bases at V and 0 bases at J, with 13 bases between. The germline V gene has CDR1 LNHDA and CDR2 SQIVND (reference sequence). This CDR3 has 15 amino acids. CDR3 nucleotide sequence: TGTGCCAGTACCTTAGCGTCGAGCTCCTACAATGAGCAGTTCTTC. This gives the protein CASTLASSSYNEQFF.

The chain is built from TRBV20-1 and TRBJ1-5; no definite D call. CDR3 size: 11 residues. The V and J ends lost 3 bases and 5 bases respectively, with 5 bases between them. Germline V gives CDR1 DFQATT, CDR2 SNEGSKA (reference sequence). CDR3 bases: TGCAGTGCTAGCCCGGATCAGCCCCAGCATTTT. Its protein is CSASPDQPQHF.

As regards this clone: Other DNA sequences from this sample encode an identical CDR3 as well. The chain couples TRBV5-1 to TRBJ1-1; D is perhaps TRBD1 (5 bases). The ends were cut back, 2 bases at V and 4 bases at J, with 9 bases in the middle. CDR1 and CDR2 from the germline V gene are SGHRS and YFSETQ. The CDR3 spans 13 residues. This chain's CDR3 is CASSLSGFTEAFF. The CDR3, as DNA: TGCGCCAGCAGCTTATCAGGGTTCACTGAAGCTTTCTTT.

This CDR3 is CASSLAHRERNTIYF. The CDR3 coding sequence is TGTGCCAGCAGCTTAGCGCACAGGGAAAGAAACACCATATATTTT. The chain combines TRBV7-2 with TRBJ1-3; a weak D match, TRBD1 (6 bases). The V and J ends lost 0 bases and 5 bases respectively, with 11 bases between them. The germline gives CDR1 SGHTA, CDR2 FQGNSA. CDR3 length equals 15 residues.

J is TRBJ2-1 and V is TRBV7-9; 11 bases are a match to TRBD1. The CDR3 sequence is 17 residues long. Germline loops: CDR1 SEHNR, CDR2 FQNEAQ (reference sequence). Trimming took 5 bases from V and 9 from J; bases not matched to a gene: 15. CDR3 sequence (DNA): TGTGCCAGCAGCACAGCCGGGACAGGGGGTGGTAGAGGTGAGCAGTTCTTC. It is translated as CASSTAGTGGGRGEQFF. Using reference TRBV7-9 and TRBJ2-1 for the parts outside the CDR3, the full variable domain is DTGVSQNPRHKITKRGQNVTFRCDPISEHNRLYWYRQTLGQGPEFLTYFQNEAQLEKSRLLSDRFSAERPKGSFSTLEIQRTEQGDSAMYLCASSTAGTGGGRGEQFFGPGTRLTVL.

The chain uses TRBV27 and TRBJ2-1; 12 bases are a match to TRBD2. This CDR3 is built from 16 residues. CDR1 is MNHEY, CDR2 SMNVEV, per germline (reference sequence). V dropped 2 bases and J dropped 7; count of bases not matched to a gene: 6. CDR3 protein: CASSLLLAGGPNEQFF. The CDR3 region has the DNA TGTGCCAGCAGTTTACTCCTAGCGGGAGGGCCGAATGAGCAGTTCTTC.

This chain connects TRBV6-6 to TRBJ2-5; the D gene is possibly TRBD2 (6 bases). The CDR3 contains 14 residues. V lost 0 bases and J lost 5, with 10 bases in between. CDR1 MNHNY and CDR2 SVGAGI come from the germline V gene (reference sequence). CDR3 DNA: TGTGCCAGCAGTTACTCGATAGCGGTCGAGACCCAGTACTTC. Encoded protein: CASSYSIAVETQYF.

For the CDR3, the DNA is TGTGCCAGCAGCTATCGCGCTGGGCAGGCCTACAATGAGCAGTTCTTC. Its translation is CASSYRAGQAYNEQFF. The gene calls are TRBV14 and TRBJ2-1, with D hard to call. This CDR3 comprises 16 residues. Germline loops: CDR1 SGHDN, CDR2 FVKESK. Trimming pared 5 bases from V and 2 bases from J, leaving 16 bases between.

This clone showed up just a few times. The chain has TRBV19 and TRBJ2-5; 7 bases are a match to TRBD1. Germline-derived CDR1 and CDR2 are LNHDA and SQIVND (reference sequence). Germline trimming cut 10 bases from V and 1 base from J; bases unmatched to any gene: 6. This CDR3 has 13 amino acids. The CDR3 DNA sequence: TGTGCCACCGGACAGGCCGTCCAAGAGACCCAGTACTTC. It specifies CATGQAVQETQYF.

The genes are TRBV28 and TRBJ1-5, with D perhaps matching TRBD1 (6 bases). The CDR3 totals 15 residues. From germline, CDR1 is MDHEN and CDR2 SYDVKM. Trimming left V 6 bases short and J 4 bases short, with 16 bases between. CDR3 coding DNA: TGTGCCAGCAGAGAACAGGGTCTCACTAATCAGCCCCAGCATTTT. Translating it yields CASREQGLTNQPQHF.

The V call is TRBV7-9, the J call TRBJ1-3, with D unresolved. Germline values: CDR1 SEHNR, CDR2 FQNEAQ (reference sequence). V lost 3 bases and J lost 7, with 13 bases in between. The CDR3 length is 14 residues. CDR3 bases: TGTGCCAGCAGCTTGACGACAACCGGGAACACCATATATTTT. Translation: CASSLTTTGNTIYF.

The rearrangement joins TRBV10-3 to TRBJ2-5; 7 bases are shared with TRBD2. From germline, CDR1 is ENHRY and CDR2 SYGVKD. The J segment lost 5 bases and the V segment lost 11 bases, leaving 14 bases of the junction unmatched. The CDR3 loop spans 14 amino acids. The CDR3 nucleotides are TGTGCCTGGGGCGGGAGAGTTGGGGGGGAGACCCAGTACTTC. This encodes CAWGGRVGGETQYF.

This rearrangement joins TRBV2 to TRBJ2-3, with D hard to call. CDR1 and CDR2 (germline): SNHLY, FYNNEI. The CDR3 totals 14 residues. Between the trimmed V and J ends, which lost 7 bases and 0 bases, there was a span of 11 bases. CDR3: CASTPTISTDTQYF. Here the CDR3 DNA reads TGTGCCAGCACCCCAACCATAAGCACAGATACGCAGTATTTT. The complete variable domain, with remaining parts taken from reference TRBV2 and TRBJ2-3, reads EPEVTQTPSHQVTQMGQEVILRCVPISNHLYFYWYRQILGQKVEFLVSFYNNEISEKSEIFDDQFSVERPDGSNFTLKIRSTKLEDSAMYFCASTPTISTDTQYFGPGTRLTVL.

The J gene is TRBJ2-2, the V gene TRBV6-5, with D tentatively TRBD2 (6 bases). The germline V gene encodes CDR1 MNHEY and CDR2 SVGAGI. The V and J ends lost 1 base and 8 bases respectively, with 11 bases between them. The CDR3 loop spans 14 amino acids. The CDR3 protein is CASSYWAGSGELFF. DNA for the CDR3: TGTGCCAGCAGTTACTGGGCGGGATCGGGGGAGCTGTTTTTT.

This chain links TRBV6-1 with TRBJ2-7; perhaps TRBD2 as D (5 bases). CDR3 length: 14 amino acids. Between the trimmed V and J ends, which lost 8 bases and 4 bases, there was a span of 18 bases. The germline V gene encodes CDR1 MNHNS and CDR2 SASEGT. CDR3: CASRRAERGYEQYF. The DNA for the CDR3 is TGTGCCAGCCGTCGCGCGGAGAGAGGGTACGAGCAGTACTTC.

This chain connects TRBV19 to TRBJ1-6; 7 bases fit TRBD1. This CDR3 region has 14 residues. The V gene's germline CDR1 is LNHDA and CDR2 SQIVND (reference sequence). Trimming removed 10 bases from V and 11 bases from J; junction bases left unmatched: 14. The CDR3 loop is CATYRDRVITPLHF. The CDR3 DNA reads TGTGCCACCTACCGCGACAGGGTAATCACACCCCTCCACTTT.

This sequence joins TRBV5-1 and TRBJ2-3, with unresolved D. The V end lost 4 bases, the J end lost 2 bases, and 11 bases lay between the germline ends. The CDR3 is made up of 14 amino acids. Germline CDR1 SGHRS, CDR2 YFSETQ. In nucleotides, the CDR3 is TGCGCCAGCAGCCTGGACGGGTTCACAGATACGCAGTATTTT. As protein: CASSLDGFTDTQYF.

This rearrangement joins TRBV20-1 to TRBJ1-2; D not certain. The CDR3 sequence is 10 residues long. The V end lost 5 bases, the J end lost 2 bases, and 3 bases lay between the germline ends. Germline V gene lookup returns CDR1 DFQATT and CDR2 SNEGSKA (reference sequence). The CDR3 DNA reads as TGCAGTGCTTTAAACTATGGCTACACCTTC. This sequence encodes CSALNYGYTF.